The next 13 T cell receptor beta chains were all read from a single sample in a study of shared clonotypes between healthy human individuals. Assay: immunoSEQ multiplex PCR; the TCRdb copy retains only in-frame clones and omits some. Of roughly 500,000 clones in the sample, over 75% were seen once. Input material: PBMCs. The receptor set was obtained from a woman in her 40s in good health. Some clones in this sample may be carry-over from other donors' samples.

This chain joins TRBV7-3 and TRBJ2-3, with 9 nucleotides matching TRBD2. Looked up from germline, CDR1 is SGHTA and CDR2 is FQGTGA. This CDR3 contains 15 residues. With 5 bases clipped from V and 6 bases from J, the junction kept 9 bases outside the gene matches. CDR3 DNA sequence: TGTGCCAGCAGCCCAGAAGGCGGGAGGGATGATACGCAGTATTTT. Its translation: CASSPEGGRDDTQYF.

This clone appeared many times. The chain couples TRBV28 to TRBJ2-7, with a possible D match to TRBD1 (6 bases). V shed 5 bases and J shed 2 bases, with 13 bases lying between them. The CDR3 extends over 14 amino acids. The germline V gene encodes CDR1 MDHEN and CDR2 SYDVKM. This chain's CDR3 is CASSVLDRTYEQYF. The CDR3 DNA sequence: TGTGCCAGCAGTGTGCTGGACAGAACCTACGAGCAGTACTTC. Looking up the rest from reference TRBV28 and TRBJ2-7 gives the full variable domain: DVKVTQSSRYLVKRTGEKVFLECVQDMDHENMFWYRQDPGLGLRLIYFSYDVKMKEKGDIPEGYSVSREKKERFSLILESASTNQTSMYLCASSVLDRTYEQYFGPGTRLTVT.

The chain recombines TRBV11-1 with TRBJ1-4, with TRBD1 identical over 7 bases. The CDR3 covers 17 residues. The trim removed 5 bases at V and 4 bases at J, leaving 13 bases unmatched. Germline CDR1 and CDR2: SGHAT and FQDESV (reference sequence). Here the CDR3 DNA reads TGTGCCAGCAGCGGACCGAAGACAGGGATGCTTAATGAAAAACTGTTTTTT. As protein: CASSGPKTGMLNEKLFF.

A single count supports this clone. The chain links TRBV7-8 to TRBJ1-2; 9 nucleotides align to TRBD1. The V gene's germline CDR1 is SGHVS and CDR2 FQNEAQ. V shed 6 bases, J shed 6 bases, and the junction held 5 bases outside the gene matches. The CDR3 is 13 residues long. As DNA, the CDR3 is TGTGCCAGCAGAACACAGGGGGCGGATGGCTACACCTTC. It codes for CASRTQGADGYTF. The whole variable domain, filled in from reference TRBV7-8 and TRBJ1-2, reads GAGVSQSPRYKVAKRGQDVALRCDPISGHVSLFWYQQALGQGPEFLTYFQNEAQLDKSGLPSDRFFAERPEGSVSTLKIQRTQQEDSAVYLCASRTQGADGYTFGSGTRLTVV.

This chain links TRBV6-5 with TRBJ2-7; D call uncertain. The length of the CDR3 is 13 residues. The V gene's germline CDR1 is MNHEY and CDR2 SVGAGI. V lost 6 bases to trimming and J lost 6 bases, with 15 bases between them. Here the CDR3 reads CASSSPRPGEQYF. The CDR3, as DNA: TGTGCCAGCAGCTCCCCCCGGCCCGGCGAGCAGTACTTC.

The rearrangement joins TRBV7-2 to TRBJ1-5; tentative D call: TRBD1 (5 bases). This CDR3 has 15 amino acids. Trimming removed 4 bases from V and 4 bases from J, with 14 bases in between. CDR1 is SGHTA and CDR2 is FQGNSA in the germline V gene. The CDR3 loop reads CASSSTAGLNQPQHF. CDR3 nucleotides: TGTGCCAGCAGCTCCACAGCAGGGTTGAATCAGCCCCAGCATTTT.

Points on this clone: At the DNA level, this CDR3 is encoded by other sequences in the same sample as well. This rearrangement joins TRBV5-1 to TRBJ2-1, with 12 positions matching TRBD2. The CDR3 totals 15 residues. The V segment lost 4 bases and the J segment 9 bases; nucleotides outside the gene matches: 8. The germline V gene has CDR1 SGHRS and CDR2 YFSETQ. The CDR3 DNA sequence: TGCGCCAGCAGCCGCGTGACTAGCGGGAGCGGTGAGCAGTTCTTC. The encoded protein is CASSRVTSGSGEQFF.

V gene TRBV19 combines with J gene TRBJ1-2; D uncertain. The CDR3 sequence is 11 residues long. Deletions cut 9 bases from V and 7 bases from J, with 12 bases between. Germline V gene sequence: CDR1 LNHDA, CDR2 SQIVND (reference sequence). CDR3 region: CASSGNRGYTF. DNA for the CDR3: TGTGCCAGCTCGGGCAATCGTGGCTACACCTTC.

The gene calls are TRBV2 and TRBJ2-2; TRBD2 matches 11 bases. Trimming removed 4 bases from V and 4 bases from J; junction bases left unmatched: 2. Germline-derived CDR1 and CDR2 are SNHLY and FYNNEI. The CDR3 loop spans 15 amino acids. The CDR3 loop reads CASSGGTSGTGELFF. The CDR3, as DNA: TGTGCCAGCAGTGGCGGGACTAGCGGCACCGGGGAGCTGTTTTTT.

The chain couples TRBV5-4 to TRBJ1-1; 7 bases line up with TRBD1. The germline CDR1 and CDR2 sequences are SGHNT and YYREEE (reference sequence). The junction had 10 bases not matched to a gene; V was cut back by 0 bases and J by 2 bases. The CDR3 runs 17 residues. The CDR3 coding sequence is TGTGCCAGCAGCTTGGGGGACTGGGGACAGAAAAACACTGAAGCTTTCTTT. It is translated as CASSLGDWGQKNTEAFF.

The V gene is TRBV10-3, the J gene TRBJ2-1, with TRBD2 as a possible D gene (6 bases). V was trimmed by 3 bases and J by 5 bases, leaving 17 bases between them. CDR3 length: 16 amino acids. Germline CDR1 and CDR2: ENHRY and SYGVKD. The CDR3 DNA reads as TGTGCCATCAGTGATCCGCTCGGGGGACCTAACAATGAGCAGTTCTTC. Translated, it gives CAISDPLGGPNNEQFF.

The rearrangement uses TRBV28 and TRBJ1-5, with D hard to call. V lost 6 bases to trimming and J lost 3 bases, with 15 bases between them. Germline V gene data show CDR1 as MDHEN and CDR2 as SYDVKM. This CDR3 spans 15 amino acids. The CDR3: CASSPRRLSNQPQHF. DNA of the CDR3: TGTGCCAGCAGCCCTAGACGGTTGTCCAATCAGCCCCAGCATTTT.

This clone was counted a single time. The rearrangement uses TRBV5-6 and TRBJ1-5; D might be TRBD1 (5 bases). CDR1 and CDR2 (germline): SGHDT, YYEEEE. Between the trimmed V and J ends, which lost 3 bases and 1 base, there was a span of 14 bases. CDR3 length equals 16 residues. The CDR3 loop is CASSSLGGRSNQPQHF. The CDR3 DNA follows: TGTGCCAGCAGCTCCTTGGGGGGGAGGAGCAATCAGCCCCAGCATTTT.